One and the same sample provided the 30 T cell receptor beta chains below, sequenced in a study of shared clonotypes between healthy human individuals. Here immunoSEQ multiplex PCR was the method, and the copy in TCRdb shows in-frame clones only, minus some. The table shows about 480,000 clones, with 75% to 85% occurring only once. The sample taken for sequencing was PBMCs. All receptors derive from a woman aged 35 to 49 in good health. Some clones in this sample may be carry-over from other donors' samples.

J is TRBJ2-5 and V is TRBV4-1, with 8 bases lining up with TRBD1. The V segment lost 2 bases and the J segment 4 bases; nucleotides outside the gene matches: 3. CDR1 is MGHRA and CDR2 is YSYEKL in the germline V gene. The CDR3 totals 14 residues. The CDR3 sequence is CASSQRTGRETQYF. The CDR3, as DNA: TGCGCCAGCAGCCAAAGGACAGGGAGAGAGACCCAGTACTTC.

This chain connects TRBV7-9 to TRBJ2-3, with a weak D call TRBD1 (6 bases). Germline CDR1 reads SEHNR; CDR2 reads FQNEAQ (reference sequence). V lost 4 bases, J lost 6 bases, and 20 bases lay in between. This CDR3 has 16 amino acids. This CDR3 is CASSSKDSLEYDTQYF. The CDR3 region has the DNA TGTGCCAGCAGCTCGAAGGACAGTCTAGAGTATGATACGCAGTATTTT.

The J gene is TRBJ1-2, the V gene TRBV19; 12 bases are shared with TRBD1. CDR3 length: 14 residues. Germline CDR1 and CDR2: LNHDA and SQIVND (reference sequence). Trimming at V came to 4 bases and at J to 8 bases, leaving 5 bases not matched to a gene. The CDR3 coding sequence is TGTGCCAGTAGTACGGGACAGGGGGCACGGGGCTACACCTTC. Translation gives CASSTGQGARGYTF.

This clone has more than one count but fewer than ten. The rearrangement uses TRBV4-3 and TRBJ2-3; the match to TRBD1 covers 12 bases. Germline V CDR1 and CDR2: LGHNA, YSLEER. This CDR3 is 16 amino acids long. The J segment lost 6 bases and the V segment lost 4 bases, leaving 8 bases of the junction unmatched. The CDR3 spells CASSPRDRGLADTQYF. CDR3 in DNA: TGCGCCAGCAGCCCCCGGGACAGGGGGCTTGCGGATACGCAGTATTTT.

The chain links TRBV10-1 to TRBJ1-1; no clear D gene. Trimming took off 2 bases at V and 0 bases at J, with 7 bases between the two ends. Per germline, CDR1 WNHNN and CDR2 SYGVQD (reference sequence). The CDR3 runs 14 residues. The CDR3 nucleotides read TGCGCCAGCAGTGAGGGCAGGATGAACACTGAAGCTTTCTTT. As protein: CASSEGRMNTEAFF.

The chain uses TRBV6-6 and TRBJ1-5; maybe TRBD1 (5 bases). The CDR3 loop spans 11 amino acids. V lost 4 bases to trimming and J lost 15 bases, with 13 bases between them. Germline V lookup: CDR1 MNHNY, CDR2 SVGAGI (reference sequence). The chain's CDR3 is CASSSGRGWHF. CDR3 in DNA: TGTGCCAGCAGTTCGGGGCGCGGGTGGCATTTT.

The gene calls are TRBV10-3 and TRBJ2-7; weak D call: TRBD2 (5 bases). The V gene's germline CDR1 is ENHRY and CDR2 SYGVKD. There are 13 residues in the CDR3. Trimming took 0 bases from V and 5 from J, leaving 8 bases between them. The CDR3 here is CAISESSGHEQYF. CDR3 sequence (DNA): TGTGCCATCAGTGAGTCGAGCGGACACGAGCAGTACTTC.

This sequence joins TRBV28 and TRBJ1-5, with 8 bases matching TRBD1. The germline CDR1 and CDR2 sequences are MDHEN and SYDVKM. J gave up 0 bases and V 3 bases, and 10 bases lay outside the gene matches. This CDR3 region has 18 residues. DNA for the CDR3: TGTGCCAGCAGTTTTTTGACAGGGGCGTGGGCTAGCAATCAGCCCCAGCATTTT. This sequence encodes CASSFLTGAWASNQPQHF.

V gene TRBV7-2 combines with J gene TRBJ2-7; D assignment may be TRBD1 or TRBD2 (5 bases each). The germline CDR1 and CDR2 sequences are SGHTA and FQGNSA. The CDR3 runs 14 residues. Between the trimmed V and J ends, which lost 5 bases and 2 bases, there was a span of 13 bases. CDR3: CASSPSGRPYEQYF. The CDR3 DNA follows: TGTGCCAGCAGCCCGTCGGGACGCCCCTACGAGCAGTACTTC. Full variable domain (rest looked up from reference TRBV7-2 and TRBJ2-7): GAGVSQSPSNKVTEKGKDVELRCDPISGHTALYWYRQSLGQGLEFLIYFQGNSAPDKSGLPSDRFSAERTGGSVSTLTIQRTQQEDSAVYLCASSPSGRPYEQYFGPGTRLTVT.

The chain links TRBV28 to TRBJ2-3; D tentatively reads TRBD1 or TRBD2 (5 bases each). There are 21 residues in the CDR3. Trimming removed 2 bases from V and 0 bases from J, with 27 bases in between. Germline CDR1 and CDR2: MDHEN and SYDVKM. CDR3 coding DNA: TGTGCCAGCAGTTTAACGGACGAAAGCGGACTCGGGGCCCTTAGCACAGATACGCAGTATTTT. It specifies CASSLTDESGLGALSTDTQYF.

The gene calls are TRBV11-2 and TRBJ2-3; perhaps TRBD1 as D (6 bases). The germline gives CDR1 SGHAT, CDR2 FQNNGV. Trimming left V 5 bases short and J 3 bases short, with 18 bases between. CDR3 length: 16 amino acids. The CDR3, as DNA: TGTGCCAGCAGCCGCGTCAGGGGAAGTAGGACAGATACGCAGTATTTT. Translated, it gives CASSRVRGSRTDTQYF.

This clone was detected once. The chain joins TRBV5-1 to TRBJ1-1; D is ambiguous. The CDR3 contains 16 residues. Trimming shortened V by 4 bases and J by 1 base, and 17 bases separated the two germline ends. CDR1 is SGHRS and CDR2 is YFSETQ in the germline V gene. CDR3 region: CASSMGSGTSNTEAFF. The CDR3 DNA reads TGCGCCAGCAGCATGGGGTCGGGCACATCGAACACTGAAGCTTTCTTT.

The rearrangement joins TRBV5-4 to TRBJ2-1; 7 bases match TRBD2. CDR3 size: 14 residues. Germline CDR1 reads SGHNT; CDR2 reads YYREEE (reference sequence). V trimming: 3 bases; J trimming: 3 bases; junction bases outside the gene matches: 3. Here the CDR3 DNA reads TGTGCCAGCAGCTCCGGGACTAACTACAATGAGCAGTTCTTC. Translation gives CASSSGTNYNEQFF.

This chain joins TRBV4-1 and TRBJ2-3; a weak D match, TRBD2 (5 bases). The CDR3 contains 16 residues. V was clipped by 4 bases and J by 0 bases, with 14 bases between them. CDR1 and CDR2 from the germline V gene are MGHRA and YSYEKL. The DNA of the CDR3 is TGCGCCAGCAGCCCGATGACTACATCTAGCACAGATACGCAGTATTTT. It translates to CASSPMTTSSTDTQYF.

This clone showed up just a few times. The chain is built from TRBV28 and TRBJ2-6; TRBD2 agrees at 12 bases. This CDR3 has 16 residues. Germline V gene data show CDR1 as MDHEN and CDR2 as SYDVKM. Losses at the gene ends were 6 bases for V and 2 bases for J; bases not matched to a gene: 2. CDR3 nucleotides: TGTGCCAGCAGGCTAGCGGGAGGGACTGGGGCCAACGTCCTGACTTTC. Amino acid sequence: CASRLAGGTGANVLTF. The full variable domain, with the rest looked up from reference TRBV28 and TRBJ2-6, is DVKVTQSSRYLVKRTGEKVFLECVQDMDHENMFWYRQDPGLGLRLIYFSYDVKMKEKGDIPEGYSVSREKKERFSLILESASTNQTSMYLCASRLAGGTGANVLTFGAGSRLTVL.

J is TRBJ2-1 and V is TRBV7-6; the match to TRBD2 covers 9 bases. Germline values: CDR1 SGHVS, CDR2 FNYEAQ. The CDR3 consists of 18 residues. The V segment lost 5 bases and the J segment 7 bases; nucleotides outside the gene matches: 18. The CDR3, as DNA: TGTGCCAGCAGCCAAGGTGCTCAACGCGGGAGGGCCCTTAATGAGCAGTTCTTC. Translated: CASSQGAQRGRALNEQFF. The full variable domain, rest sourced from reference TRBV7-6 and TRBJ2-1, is GAGVSQSPRYKVTKRGQDVALRCDPISGHVSLYWYRQALGQGPEFLTYFNYEAQQDKSGLPNDRFSAERPEGSISTLTIQRTEQRDSAMYRCASSQGAQRGRALNEQFFGPGTRLTVL.

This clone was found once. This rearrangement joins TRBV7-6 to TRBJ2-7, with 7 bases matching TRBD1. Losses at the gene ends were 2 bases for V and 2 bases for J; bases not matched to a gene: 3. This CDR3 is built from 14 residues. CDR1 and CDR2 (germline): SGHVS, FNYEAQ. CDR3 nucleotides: TGTGCCAGCAGCTTACAGGGGGACACCTACGAGCAGTACTTC. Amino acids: CASSLQGDTYEQYF. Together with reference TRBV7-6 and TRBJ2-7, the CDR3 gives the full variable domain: GAGVSQSPRYKVTKRGQDVALRCDPISGHVSLYWYRQALGQGPEFLTYFNYEAQQDKSGLPNDRFSAERPEGSISTLTIQRTEQRDSAMYRCASSLQGDTYEQYFGPGTRLTVT.

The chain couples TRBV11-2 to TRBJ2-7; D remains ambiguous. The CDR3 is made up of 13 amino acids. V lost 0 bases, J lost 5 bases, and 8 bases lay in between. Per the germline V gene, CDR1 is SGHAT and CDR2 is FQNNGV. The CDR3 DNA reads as TGTGCCAGCAGCTTAGAATTAGAGGACGAGCAGTACTTC. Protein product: CASSLELEDEQYF.

This CDR3 is CASSRIGDEKLFF. In DNA form, the CDR3 reads TGTGCCAGCAGTCGAATAGGGGATGAAAAACTGTTTTTT. This chain links TRBV11-2 with TRBJ1-4; a possible D gene is TRBD1 (5 bases). V dropped 6 bases and J dropped 6 bases, with 11 bases sitting between them. Germline assignment: CDR1 SGHAT and CDR2 FQNNGV. The CDR3 has 13 amino acids. The entire variable domain, with the rest obtained from reference TRBV11-2 and TRBJ1-4, is as follows: EAGVAQSPRYKIIEKRQSVAFWCNPISGHATLYWYQQILGQGPKLLIQFQNNGVVDDSQLPKDRFSAERLKGVDSTLKIQPAKLEDSAVYLCASSRIGDEKLFFGSGTQLSVL.

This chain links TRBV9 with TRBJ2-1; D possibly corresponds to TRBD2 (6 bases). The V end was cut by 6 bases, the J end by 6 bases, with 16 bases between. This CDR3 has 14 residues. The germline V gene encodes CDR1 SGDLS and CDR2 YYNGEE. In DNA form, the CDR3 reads TGTGCCAGCAAGGACGGGGCGGGGCCCAATGAGCAGTTCTTC. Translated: CASKDGAGPNEQFF. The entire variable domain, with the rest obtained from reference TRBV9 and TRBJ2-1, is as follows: DSGVTQTPKHLITATGQRVTLRCSPRSGDLSVYWYQQSLDQGLQFLIQYYNGEERAKGNILERFSAQQFPDLHSELNLSSLELGDSALYFCASKDGAGPNEQFFGPGTRLTVL.

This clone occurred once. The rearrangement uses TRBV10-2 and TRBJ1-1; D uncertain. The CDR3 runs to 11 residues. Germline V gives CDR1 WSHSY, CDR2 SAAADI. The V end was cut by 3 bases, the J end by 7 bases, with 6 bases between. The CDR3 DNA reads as TGCGCCAGCAGTGACCGGGGTGAAGCTTTCTTT. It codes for CASSDRGEAFF.

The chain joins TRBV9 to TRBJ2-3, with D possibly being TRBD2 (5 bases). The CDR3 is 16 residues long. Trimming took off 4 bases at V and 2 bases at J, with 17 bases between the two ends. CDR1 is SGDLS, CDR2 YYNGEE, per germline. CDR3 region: CASSISGPPSTDTQYF. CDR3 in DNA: TGTGCCAGCAGCATCAGCGGTCCCCCCTCCACAGATACGCAGTATTTT.

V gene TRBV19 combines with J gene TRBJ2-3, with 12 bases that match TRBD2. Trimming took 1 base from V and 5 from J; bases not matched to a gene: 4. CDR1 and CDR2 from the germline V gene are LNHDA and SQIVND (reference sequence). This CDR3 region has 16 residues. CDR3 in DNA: TGTGCCAGTAGTATAGGACTAGCGGGAGTGGAAGATACGCAGTATTTT. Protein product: CASSIGLAGVEDTQYF.

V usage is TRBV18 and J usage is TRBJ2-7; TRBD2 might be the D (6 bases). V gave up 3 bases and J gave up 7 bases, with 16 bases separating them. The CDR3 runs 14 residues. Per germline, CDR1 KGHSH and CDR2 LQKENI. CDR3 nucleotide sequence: TGTGCCAGCTCACCCCCGGGAGTGAAGGGTGAGCAGTACTTC. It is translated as CASSPPGVKGEQYF. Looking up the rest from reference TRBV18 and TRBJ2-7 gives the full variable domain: NAGVMQNPRHLVRRRGQEARLRCSPMKGHSHVYWYRQLPEEGLKFMVYLQKENIIDESGMPKERFSAEFPKEGPSILRIQQVVRGDSAAYFCASSPPGVKGEQYFGPGTRLTVT.

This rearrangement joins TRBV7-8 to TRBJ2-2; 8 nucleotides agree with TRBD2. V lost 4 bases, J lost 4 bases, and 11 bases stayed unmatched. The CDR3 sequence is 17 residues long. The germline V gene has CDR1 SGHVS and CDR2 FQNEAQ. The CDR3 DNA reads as TGTGCCAGCAGCTCCAATTTGGGCGGGAGGACCACCGGGGAGCTGTTTTTT. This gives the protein CASSSNLGGRTTGELFF. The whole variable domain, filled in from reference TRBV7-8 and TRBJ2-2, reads GAGVSQSPRYKVAKRGQDVALRCDPISGHVSLFWYQQALGQGPEFLTYFQNEAQLDKSGLPSDRFFAERPEGSVSTLKIQRTQQEDSAVYLCASSSNLGGRTTGELFFGEGSRLTVL.

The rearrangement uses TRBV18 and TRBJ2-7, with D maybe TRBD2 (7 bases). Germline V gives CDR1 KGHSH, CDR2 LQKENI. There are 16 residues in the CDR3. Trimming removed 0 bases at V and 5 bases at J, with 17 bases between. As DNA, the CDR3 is TGTGCCAGCTCACCACCGGGAGGGGGGACTCAGAACGAGCAGTACTTC. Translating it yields CASSPPGGGTQNEQYF. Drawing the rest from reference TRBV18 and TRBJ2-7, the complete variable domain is NAGVMQNPRHLVRRRGQEARLRCSPMKGHSHVYWYRQLPEEGLKFMVYLQKENIIDESGMPKERFSAEFPKEGPSILRIQQVVRGDSAAYFCASSPPGGGTQNEQYFGPGTRLTVT.

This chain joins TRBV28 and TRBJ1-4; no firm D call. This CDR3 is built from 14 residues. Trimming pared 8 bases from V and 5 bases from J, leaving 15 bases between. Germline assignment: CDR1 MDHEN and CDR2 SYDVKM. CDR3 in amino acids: CASWSPRRNEKLFF. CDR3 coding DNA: TGTGCCAGCTGGTCACCTCGGAGGAATGAAAAACTGTTTTTT. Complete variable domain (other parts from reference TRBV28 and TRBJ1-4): DVKVTQSSRYLVKRTGEKVFLECVQDMDHENMFWYRQDPGLGLRLIYFSYDVKMKEKGDIPEGYSVSREKKERFSLILESASTNQTSMYLCASWSPRRNEKLFFGSGTQLSVL.

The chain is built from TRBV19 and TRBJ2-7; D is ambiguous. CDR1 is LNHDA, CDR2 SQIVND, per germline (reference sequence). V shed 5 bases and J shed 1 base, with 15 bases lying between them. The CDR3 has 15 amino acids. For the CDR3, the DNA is TGTGCCAGTAGTTTTGGAACTCCAGTTTCCTACGAGCAGTACTTC. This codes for CASSFGTPVSYEQYF.

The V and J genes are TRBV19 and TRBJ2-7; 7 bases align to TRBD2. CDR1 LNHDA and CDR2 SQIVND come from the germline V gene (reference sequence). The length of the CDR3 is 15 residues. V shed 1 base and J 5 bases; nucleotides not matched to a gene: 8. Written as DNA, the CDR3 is TGTGCCAGTAGTATAGGAAGACGGCGGGAGAACGAGCAGTACTTC. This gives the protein CASSIGRRRENEQYF.

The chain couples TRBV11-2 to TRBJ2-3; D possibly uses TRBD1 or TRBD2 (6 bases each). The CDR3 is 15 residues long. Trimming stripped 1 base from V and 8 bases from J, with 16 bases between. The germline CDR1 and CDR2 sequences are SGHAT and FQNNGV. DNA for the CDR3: TGTGCCAGCAGCTTAGTTGGGACATCGCGGGGTACGCAGTATTTT. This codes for CASSLVGTSRGTQYF.